This TCR beta chain was identified in a study of CD8+ T cells in alopecia areata. Study as a whole: The drug, oral tofacitinib, was given to treated patients at 5 to 10 mg twice daily. Study-level points and caveats: Given one nonresponder, whether baseline CD8+ expansion relates to response remains uncertain.

Concerning this clone itself: As yet, its antigen is unknown.

The CDR3 sequence is 15 residues long. CDR1 GTSNPN and CDR2 SVGIG come from the germline V gene (reference sequence). V was clipped by 5 bases and J by 4 bases; unmatched bases: 10. The authors extracted RNA and reverse transcribed it into cDNA as the sequencing template. Sequenced by immunoSEQ multiplex PCR; TCRdb stores in-frame clones only, minus some. Found here are some 190,000 clones, 45% to 65% of them singletons; the top ten hold approximately 0.69%. The sample's treatment: oral pan-JAK inhibitor, 5-10 mg twice daily. The material sequenced was CD4+ T cells sorted from blood, taken at week 4, from a patient treated with tofacitinib. The TCR sequence derives from a human donor with alopecia areata. The J gene is TRBJ2-5, the V gene TRBV30, with 10 bases identical to TRBD1. This CDR3 is CAWGKGQGIGETQYF. CDR3 DNA sequence: TGTGCCTGGGGGAAGGGACAGGGGATCGGAGAGACCCAGTACTTC.